Below, 31 T cell receptor beta chains from the same sample are listed, as sequenced in a study of T cell changes during pregnancy in multiple sclerosis. The repertoire was sequenced with immunoSEQ multiplex PCR; TCRdb's copy has only in-frame clones and lacks some. The data show about 120,000 clones, about 93% seen once. The sequencing here drew on peripheral blood, taken before pregnancy. Receptors were obtained from a female donor with multiple sclerosis, enrolled in a pregnancy study.

This clone appeared once. The rearrangement uses TRBV19 and TRBJ1-2, with D maybe TRBD1 (6 bases). The germline gives CDR1 LNHDA, CDR2 SQIVND (reference sequence). CDR3 length equals 15 residues. V was pared by 6 bases and J by 4 bases, with 18 bases between. This CDR3 is CASSREQGTGYGYTF. CDR3 DNA sequence: TGTGCCAGTAGCAGAGAACAGGGCACCGGCTATGGCTACACCTTC.

The genes are TRBV18 and TRBJ2-7; a possible D gene is TRBD1 (6 bases). From germline, CDR1 is KGHSH and CDR2 LQKENI. The length of the CDR3 is 13 residues. V was pared by 4 bases and J by 5 bases, with 12 bases between. This chain's CDR3 is CASSLTGSHEQYF. CDR3 DNA sequence: TGTGCCAGCTCACTAACAGGGAGCCACGAGCAGTACTTC.

V usage is TRBV5-4 and J usage is TRBJ2-1; D may be TRBD2 (6 bases). This CDR3 contains 12 residues. Germline V gene lookup returns CDR1 SGHNT and CDR2 YYREEE (reference sequence). Trimming took 2 bases from V and 9 from J, leaving 9 bases between them. The CDR3 DNA reads TGTGCCAGCAGCTTTGTGCGGGGTGAGCAGTTCTTC. This sequence encodes CASSFVRGEQFF.

The chain recombines TRBV29-1 with TRBJ2-3; TRBD1 might be the D (6 bases). Deletions cut 6 bases from V and 2 bases from J, with 9 bases between. This CDR3 region has 12 residues. Per the germline V gene, CDR1 is SQVTM and CDR2 is ANQGSEA. The CDR3 reads CSVRDNTDTQYF. The DNA of the CDR3 is TGCAGCGTCCGGGACAACACAGATACGCAGTATTTT.

V and J are TRBV6-5 and TRBJ2-5; D gene uncertain. V shed 2 bases and J shed 5 bases, with 12 bases lying between them. Germline lookup yields CDR1 MNHEY and CDR2 SVGAGI. The CDR3 sequence is 14 residues long. The DNA for the CDR3 is TGTGCCAGCAGTTACGGGCTTGACGATGAGACCCAGTACTTC. Translation gives CASSYGLDDETQYF.

This sequence joins TRBV30 and TRBJ2-5; 8 nucleotides align to TRBD1. Losses at the gene ends were 5 bases for V and 5 bases for J; bases not matched to a gene: 10. The germline gives CDR1 GTSNPN, CDR2 SVGIG (reference sequence). CDR3 size: 14 residues. The CDR3 loop is CAWGGQATRETQYF. CDR3 nucleotides: TGTGCCTGGGGGGGACAGGCCACCCGGGAGACCCAGTACTTC.

This chain uses TRBV19 with TRBJ1-5; 8 bases line up with TRBD1. The CDR3 totals 14 residues. The V and J ends lost 6 bases and 3 bases, in that order; junction bases with no gene match: 4. The germline CDR1 and CDR2 sequences are LNHDA and SQIVND (reference sequence). CDR3 coding DNA: TGTGCCAGTAGGGGGACAGGTTTCAATCAGCCCCAGCATTTT. Protein product: CASRGTGFNQPQHF.

This clone was seen just once. The chain employs TRBV5-1 and TRBJ2-1, with D possibly matching TRBD1 (5 bases). Trimming took 5 bases from V and 6 from J, leaving 18 bases between them. CDR1 and CDR2 (germline): SGHRS, YFSETQ. The CDR3 totals 15 residues. CDR3 amino acids: CASRTTGYSLNEQFF. CDR3 nucleotides: TGCGCCAGCAGGACCACAGGATACTCGCTCAATGAGCAGTTCTTC.

J is TRBJ1-6 and V is TRBV6-5, with D possibly being TRBD1 (5 bases). V dropped 11 bases and J dropped 7 bases, with 15 bases sitting between them. Germline V lookup: CDR1 MNHEY, CDR2 SVGAGI. The length of the CDR3 is 13 residues. Here the CDR3 reads CAATRGINSPLHF. The CDR3, as DNA: TGTGCCGCCACCCGGGGGATAAATTCACCCCTCCACTTT.

The rearrangement joins TRBV27 to TRBJ1-6; D is uncertain. This CDR3 region has 14 residues. Germline loops: CDR1 MNHEY, CDR2 SMNVEV (reference sequence). The ends were cut back, 3 bases at V and 5 bases at J, with 8 bases in the middle. The CDR3 DNA reads as TGTGCCAGCAGTTTTCTGCGGGATAATTCACCCCTCCACTTT. It yields the protein CASSFLRDNSPLHF.

This clone is a singleton in its sample. The chain links TRBV4-2 to TRBJ2-3; TRBD1 matches at 8 bases. Germline values: CDR1 LGHNA, CDR2 YNFKEQ. This CDR3 spans 17 amino acids. V dropped 1 base and J dropped 3; count of bases not matched to a gene: 9. CDR3 nucleotide sequence: TGTGCCAGCAGCCAAGGAGTATCGGACAGGGAGACAGATACGCAGTATTTT. Translated: CASSQGVSDRETDTQYF.

This chain uses TRBV30 with TRBJ1-4, with D hard to call. Per germline, CDR1 GTSNPN and CDR2 SVGIG (reference sequence). This CDR3 is 16 amino acids long. V was trimmed by 3 bases and J by 3 bases, leaving 17 bases between them. Written as DNA, the CDR3 is TGTGCCTGGAGCCGAGGGCGCTTCCCGGCTAATGAAAAACTGTTTTTT. Protein: CAWSRGRFPANEKLFF.

The gene calls are TRBV2 and TRBJ2-7; D is possibly TRBD2 (5 bases). This CDR3 region has 15 residues. Germline assignment: CDR1 SNHLY and CDR2 FYNNEI. The V end was cut by 6 bases, the J end by 3 bases, with 18 bases between. The CDR3 region is CASSRVRTGSYEQYF. The CDR3 DNA follows: TGTGCCAGCAGCCGAGTTAGGACGGGAAGCTACGAGCAGTACTTC.

This clone was recorded a few times. The chain recombines TRBV28 with TRBJ1-2, with TRBD1 identical over 8 bases. Germline V CDR1 and CDR2: MDHEN, SYDVKM. V lost 6 bases, J lost 8 bases, and 14 bases stayed unmatched. The CDR3 is made up of 15 amino acids. The CDR3 region is CASRTDRARLGGYTF. CDR3 DNA: TGTGCCAGCAGAACGGACAGGGCGCGGCTCGGGGGCTACACCTTC.

This clone was seen a single time. This sequence joins TRBV27 and TRBJ2-1; maybe TRBD2 (5 bases). Looked up from germline, CDR1 is MNHEY and CDR2 is SMNVEV (reference sequence). This CDR3 is built from 16 residues. Trimming removed 1 base from V and 0 bases from J, with 10 bases in between. The CDR3 protein is CASSLYPGSSYNEQFF. The DNA for the CDR3 is TGTGCCAGCAGTTTATATCCGGGGAGCTCCTACAATGAGCAGTTCTTC.

The CDR3 spells CASSKARDTSSGNTIYF. For the CDR3, the DNA is TGTGCCAGCAGCAAAGCGAGGGACACGAGCTCTGGAAACACCATATATTTT. The chain is built from TRBV21-1 and TRBJ1-3; TRBD1, the table's D call, lacks a check against the DNA. TRBV21-1 is an annotated pseudogene. CDR3 length: 17 residues.

The CDR3 loop is CASSPSGQETQYF. The CDR3 DNA reads TGTGCCAGCAGCCCTAGCGGTCAAGAGACCCAGTACTTC. This chain joins TRBV7-9 and TRBJ2-5; 7 bases fit TRBD2. V was clipped by 5 bases and J by 2 bases; unmatched bases: 2. The germline V gene has CDR1 SEHNR and CDR2 FQNEAQ (reference sequence). The CDR3 is made up of 13 amino acids.

This rearrangement joins TRBV2 to TRBJ1-4; 10 bases match TRBD1. Looked up from germline, CDR1 is SNHLY and CDR2 is FYNNEI. The J segment lost 8 bases and the V segment lost 6 bases, leaving 6 bases of the junction unmatched. CDR3 length: 14 amino acids. As DNA, the CDR3 is TGTGCCAGCAGGCTGACAGGGGGCACAGAAAAACTGTTTTTT. It is translated as CASRLTGGTEKLFF. Supplemented by reference TRBV2 and TRBJ1-4, the full variable domain reads EPEVTQTPSHQVTQMGQEVILRCVPISNHLYFYWYRQILGQKVEFLVSFYNNEISEKSEIFDDQFSVERPDGSNFTLKIRSTKLEDSAMYFCASRLTGGTEKLFFGSGTQLSVL.

This sequence joins TRBV11-3 and TRBJ2-4, with D unclear. The CDR3 has 14 residues. V gave up 5 bases and J gave up 6 bases, with 14 bases separating them. Germline V gene data show CDR1 as SGHNT and CDR2 as YENEEA. CDR3 DNA sequence: TGTGCCAGCAGCCCGCCGCGAATGCCAAACATTCAGTACTTC. Its protein is CASSPPRMPNIQYF. Complete variable domain (other parts from reference TRBV11-3 and TRBJ2-4): EAGVVQSPRYKIIEKKQPVAFWCNPISGHNTLYWYLQNLGQGPELLIRYENEEAVDDSQLPKDRFSAERLKGVDSTLKIQPAELGDSAVYLCASSPPRMPNIQYFGAGTRLSVL.

The chain joins TRBV5-1 to TRBJ2-2, with 7 bases that match TRBD1. V lost 0 bases, J lost 1 base, and 3 bases stayed unmatched. Germline assignment: CDR1 SGHRS and CDR2 YFSETQ. This CDR3 contains 16 residues. This chain's CDR3 is CASSLGTGVNTGELFF. The CDR3 DNA is TGCGCCAGCAGCTTGGGCACAGGGGTGAACACCGGGGAGCTGTTTTTT.

V usage is TRBV28 and J usage is TRBJ1-3; D is unclear. Trimming stripped 6 bases from V and 3 bases from J, with 15 bases between. The CDR3 spans 15 residues. The germline V gene has CDR1 MDHEN and CDR2 SYDVKM. The CDR3 DNA reads as TGTGCCAGCAGCCCGGGAGGCAAGATTGGAAACACCATATATTTT. Translation: CASSPGGKIGNTIYF. Variable domain in full (rest from reference TRBV28 and TRBJ1-3): DVKVTQSSRYLVKRTGEKVFLECVQDMDHENMFWYRQDPGLGLRLIYFSYDVKMKEKGDIPEGYSVSREKKERFSLILESASTNQTSMYLCASSPGGKIGNTIYFGEGSWLTVV.

This clone appeared a single time. The chain has TRBV25-1 and TRBJ1-4; D possibly corresponds to TRBD1 (6 bases). Germline CDR1 is MGHDK and CDR2 is SYGVNS. This CDR3 is built from 14 residues. The ends were cut back, 4 bases at V and 11 bases at J, with 17 bases in the middle. The CDR3 region has the DNA TGTGCCAGCAGTGTGGACAGTGTCGGGGGGAAACTGTTTTTT. Its translation: CASSVDSVGGKLFF.

The rearrangement joins TRBV6-1 to TRBJ2-1; 7 nucleotides agree with TRBD1. The CDR3 extends over 14 amino acids. Per germline, CDR1 MNHNS and CDR2 SASEGT. V was clipped by 7 bases and J by 3 bases; unmatched bases: 6. CDR3 amino acids: CASNAGTVYNEQFF. CDR3 bases: TGTGCCAGCAATGCCGGGACAGTCTACAATGAGCAGTTCTTC.

J is TRBJ1-2 and V is TRBV5-5, with D tentatively TRBD1 (6 bases). The germline V gene encodes CDR1 SGHKS and CDR2 YYEKEE (reference sequence). This CDR3 is built from 15 residues. Trimming shortened V by 4 bases and J by 2 bases, and 15 bases separated the two germline ends. The CDR3 nucleotides read TGTGCCAGCAGCCTTACAGGGTCTTCAAACTATGGCTACACCTTC. Translated: CASSLTGSSNYGYTF.

J is TRBJ1-5 and V is TRBV6-1; 9 positions agree with TRBD1. The CDR3 runs to 15 residues. CDR1 MNHNS and CDR2 SASEGT come from the germline V gene. The ends lost 6 bases at V and 7 bases at J; junction bases unmatched: 10. In nucleotides, the CDR3 is TGTGCCAGCAGGCCGGGACAGGGAATGAGGCAGCCCCAGCATTTT. It is translated as CASRPGQGMRQPQHF.

The chain has TRBV11-2 and TRBJ2-1, with D perhaps matching TRBD2 (6 bases). Germline V gene data show CDR1 as SGHAT and CDR2 as FQNNGV. This CDR3 has 15 residues. Trimming stripped 3 bases from V and 10 bases from J, with 19 bases between. The CDR3 DNA sequence: TGTGCCAGCAGCTTCCGAGGGACTCCCCCAGGGGAGCAGTTCTTC. It encodes CASSFRGTPPGEQFF.

This chain links TRBV11-2 with TRBJ2-7, with no clear D. Germline V lookup: CDR1 SGHAT, CDR2 FQNNGV. The CDR3 is 14 amino acids. V was pared by 0 bases and J by 0 bases, with 6 bases between. In DNA form, the CDR3 reads TGTGCCAGCAGCTTAGATAGCCCCTCCTACGAGCAGTACTTC. Protein product: CASSLDSPSYEQYF.

On this clone itself: A junction boundary mismatches the germline segment, possibly from a read error. The sample holds other DNA sequences that translate to the same CDR3. This chain connects TRBV5-1 to TRBJ2-5; 7 positions agree with TRBD1. The CDR3 spans 15 residues. The germline gives CDR1 SGHRS, CDR2 YFSETQ. CDR3 sequence (DNA): TGTGCCAGCAGCTTGGCACCGGGGACAGAAGAGACCCAGTACTTC. This gives the protein CASSLAPGTEETQYF.

The chain recombines TRBV30 with TRBJ2-1, with D perhaps matching TRBD2 (7 bases). This CDR3 contains 16 residues. Germline assignment: CDR1 GTSNPN and CDR2 SVGIG (reference sequence). Trimming cost V 4 bases and J 5 bases, with 21 bases left between them. CDR3 amino acids: CAWKSRGGVTDNEQFF. The CDR3 DNA reads as TGTGCCTGGAAGTCTAGGGGGGGGGTCACCGACAATGAGCAGTTCTTC.

The CDR3: CASSPYTHPTGAVTGELFF. The DNA of the CDR3 is TGTGCCAGTAGTCCCTACACCCATCCGACAGGGGCGGTCACCGGGGAGCTGTTTTTT. V is TRBV19 and J is TRBJ2-2; 8 bases match TRBD1. V was clipped by 5 bases and J by 4 bases; unmatched bases: 18. CDR3 length: 19 residues. Germline lookup yields CDR1 LNHDA and CDR2 SQIVND (reference sequence).

This clone was seen only once. The chain is built from TRBV7-2 and TRBJ1-5, with D tentatively TRBD1 (5 bases). Germline values: CDR1 SGHTA, CDR2 FQGNSA. The CDR3 loop spans 18 amino acids. Trimming shortened V by 4 bases and J by 9 bases, and 28 bases separated the two germline ends. CDR3 region: CASSSRAGRGVSEPPQHF. The CDR3 nucleotides read TGTGCCAGCAGCTCCCGGGCAGGTAGGGGTGTATCAGAACCGCCCCAGCATTTT.